These 29 T cell receptor beta chains were sequenced from one sample in a study of CD8 T cells in ankylosing spondylitis. TCRdb reanalysed the 5' RACE reads using MiXCR and keeps one entry per CDR3 protein. Of about 42,000 distinct CDR3 sequences listed, approximately 2.6% are singletons. Sequencing was carried out using blood, either unsorted or a sorted T cell fraction (not recorded which). All receptors come from a male donor with ankylosing spondylitis or in good health (not recorded which).

In its sample, this clonotype was seen many times. The chain recombines TRBV9 with TRBJ2-1, with D unresolved. With 4 bases removed from V and 4 bases from J, the gap between germline ends came to 6 bases. The CDR3 loop spans 12 amino acids. Germline CDR1 reads SGDLS; CDR2 reads YYNGEE. The CDR3 DNA sequence: TGTGCCAGCAGCCTTCGGTACAATGAGCAGTTCTTC. Amino acid sequence: CASSLRYNEQFF. Based on the CDR3 plus reference TRBV9 and TRBJ2-1, the full variable domain is DSGVTQTPKHLITATGQRVTLRCSPRSGDLSVYWYQQSLDQGLQFLIQYYNGEERAKGNILERFSAQQFPDLHSELNLSSLELGDSALYFCASSLRYNEQFFGPGTRLTVL.

This clonotype has a count of ten or more. The V call is TRBV9, the J call TRBJ2-3; D may be TRBD2 (6 bases). V lost 0 bases and J 0 bases, leaving 17 bases between the germline ends. Per germline, CDR1 SGDLS and CDR2 YYNGEE. The CDR3 length is 18 residues. The CDR3 nucleotides read TGTGCCAGCAGCGTAGCTCCCGGAGGGCGGGGTAGCACAGATACGCAGTATTTT. As protein: CASSVAPGGRGSTDTQYF.

At least ten counts were recorded for this clonotype. The chain links TRBV9 to TRBJ2-3, with D possibly being TRBD2 (6 bases). CDR1 is SGDLS and CDR2 is YYNGEE in the germline V gene. This CDR3 comprises 15 residues. Trimming took off 7 bases at V and 2 bases at J, with 17 bases between the two ends. CDR3 region: CASGVASAFTDTQYF. The CDR3 DNA is TGTGCCAGCGGGGTAGCTAGCGCGTTCACAGATACGCAGTATTTT.

This clonotype was found many times. The V and J genes are TRBV12-2 and TRBJ1-5; the table's D call, TRBD1, has no DNA check behind it. TRBV12-2 is reported as a pseudogene. The length of the CDR3 is 15 residues. CDR3 nucleotides: TGTGCAAGTCGCTTAGGGGGCGTCGGCAATCAGCCCCAGCATTTT. This translates into CASRLGGVGNQPQHF.

This clonotype was seen many times. The chain uses TRBV9 and TRBJ2-2; 9 bases agree with TRBD1. The trim removed 3 bases at V and 5 bases at J, leaving 5 bases unmatched. CDR3 length: 15 residues. The germline gives CDR1 SGDLS, CDR2 YYNGEE. CDR3 DNA: TGTGCCAGCAGCGGTACAGGGGGCCGGACCGGGGAGCTGTTTTTT. This encodes CASSGTGGRTGELFF.

This clonotype was recorded at least ten times. The rearrangement joins TRBV9 to TRBJ1-3; D call uncertain. The CDR3 runs to 15 residues. Trimming shortened V by 0 bases and J by 0 bases, and 7 bases separated the two germline ends. Germline CDR1 reads SGDLS; CDR2 reads YYNGEE. In nucleotides, the CDR3 is TGTGCCAGCAGCGTAGGAAGGGTCTCTGGAAACACCATATATTTT. It translates to CASSVGRVSGNTIYF.

This clonotype appeared many times. This chain joins TRBV9 and TRBJ2-7, with TRBD1 matching 10 bases. Germline trimming cut 5 bases from V and 3 bases from J; bases unmatched to any gene: 5. The germline V gene encodes CDR1 SGDLS and CDR2 YYNGEE. The CDR3 spans 14 residues. CDR3 region: CASSRGTGVYEQYF. The DNA of the CDR3 is TGTGCCAGCAGTAGGGGGACAGGGGTCTACGAGCAGTACTTC.

This clonotype was detected many times. The chain employs TRBV9 and TRBJ2-1, with 13 bases aligning to TRBD2. Unmatched junction bases numbered 8, after V lost 3 bases and J lost 8 bases. CDR1 SGDLS and CDR2 YYNGEE come from the germline V gene. The CDR3 loop spans 16 amino acids. CDR3 sequence (DNA): TGTGCCAGCAGCGCCCGGACTAGCGGGAGTTCCCATGAGCAGTTCTTC. It is translated as CASSARTSGSSHEQFF.

This clonotype was seen repeatedly, ten times or more. V is TRBV9 and J is TRBJ2-3, with D tentatively TRBD2 (6 bases). Germline values: CDR1 SGDLS, CDR2 YYNGEE. The CDR3 extends over 15 amino acids. The V end was cut by 0 bases, the J end by 3 bases, with 11 bases between. CDR3 sequence reads: CASSVAGEGTDTQYF. In nucleotides, the CDR3 is TGTGCCAGCAGCGTAGCGGGGGAAGGGACAGATACGCAGTATTTT.

Judged by abundance, this clonotype is medium-sized. In nucleotides, the CDR3 is TGTGCCAGCAGCGCCTACGCGGGCACACAGAGCACCGGGGAGCTGTTTTTT. Its translation is CASSAYAGTQSTGELFF. V and J are TRBV9 and TRBJ2-2; D perhaps matches TRBD2 (5 bases). The CDR3 is 17 amino acids. Between the trimmed V and J ends, which lost 3 bases and 4 bases, there was a span of 19 bases. Germline loops: CDR1 SGDLS, CDR2 YYNGEE.

This clonotype was counted ten times or more. The rearrangement uses TRBV9 and TRBJ2-2; 9 nucleotides align to TRBD1. CDR1 is SGDLS and CDR2 is YYNGEE in the germline V gene. The CDR3 sequence is 14 residues long. V shed 4 bases, J shed 8 bases, and the junction held 6 bases outside the gene matches. CDR3 DNA: TGTGCCAGCAGCATCGGACAGGGGTCTGGGGAGCTGTTTTTT. It codes for CASSIGQGSGELFF.

There are many counts of this clonotype. This chain connects TRBV9 to TRBJ2-5, with 7 bases identical to TRBD1. CDR3 length equals 14 residues. V dropped 0 bases and J dropped 5; count of bases not matched to a gene: 4. CDR1 is SGDLS and CDR2 is YYNGEE in the germline V gene. In DNA form, the CDR3 reads TGTGCCAGCAGCGTAGGACAGGGTATGGAGACCCAGTACTTC. Translated: CASSVGQGMETQYF.

This clonotype occurred a few times. The chain has TRBV9 and TRBJ2-6, with D unresolved. Germline V gene lookup returns CDR1 SGDLS and CDR2 YYNGEE. Between the trimmed V and J ends, which lost 3 bases and 0 bases, there was a span of 10 bases. The CDR3 has 16 residues. The CDR3, as DNA: TGTGCCAGCAGCGGCTACAAGAGCTCTGGGGCCAACGTCCTGACTTTC. It codes for CASSGYKSSGANVLTF.

The chain recombines TRBV9 with TRBJ2-2; TRBD2 matches at 11 bases. CDR1 is SGDLS, CDR2 YYNGEE, per germline. The CDR3 is 16 amino acids. V shed 4 bases and J 4 bases; nucleotides not matched to a gene: 6. CDR3 bases: TGTGCCAGCAGCACGCGACTAGCGGGGACCACCGGGGAGCTGTTTTTT. It translates to CASSTRLAGTTGELFF. Looking up the rest from reference TRBV9 and TRBJ2-2 gives the full variable domain: DSGVTQTPKHLITATGQRVTLRCSPRSGDLSVYWYQQSLDQGLQFLIQYYNGEERAKGNILERFSAQQFPDLHSELNLSSLELGDSALYFCASSTRLAGTTGELFFGEGSRLTVL.

This clonotype was recorded at least ten times. The V and J genes are TRBV9 and TRBJ2-7; the D gene could be TRBD1 or TRBD2 (5 bases each). V lost 3 bases and J lost 2, with 15 bases in between. The CDR3 extends over 15 amino acids. The germline V gene encodes CDR1 SGDLS and CDR2 YYNGEE. CDR3 amino acids: CASSAHGAATYEQYF. The CDR3 coding sequence is TGTGCCAGCAGCGCGCACGGGGCGGCCACCTACGAGCAGTACTTC.

The sample holds many counts of this clonotype. The V and J genes are TRBV9 and TRBJ2-1; TRBD2 might be the D (6 bases). Germline V CDR1 and CDR2: SGDLS, YYNGEE. Trimming removed 7 bases at V and 0 bases at J, with 8 bases between. The CDR3 covers 13 residues. The CDR3 spells CASGRISYNEQFF. DNA for the CDR3: TGTGCCAGCGGGAGGATCTCCTACAATGAGCAGTTCTTC. The entire variable domain, with the rest obtained from reference TRBV9 and TRBJ2-1, is as follows: DSGVTQTPKHLITATGQRVTLRCSPRSGDLSVYWYQQSLDQGLQFLIQYYNGEERAKGNILERFSAQQFPDLHSELNLSSLELGDSALYFCASGRISYNEQFFGPGTRLTVL.

In this sample, this clonotype turned up many times. The J gene is TRBJ2-2, the V gene TRBV9; weak D call: TRBD2 (5 bases). The CDR3 loop spans 16 amino acids. With 0 bases removed from V and 0 bases from J, the gap between germline ends came to 9 bases. Germline-derived CDR1 and CDR2 are SGDLS and YYNGEE. The DNA for the CDR3 is TGTGCCAGCAGCGTAGACGAGGGATCGAACACCGGGGAGCTGTTTTTT. Translated: CASSVDEGSNTGELFF.

This clonotype was counted ten times or more. V and J are TRBV9 and TRBJ2-5, with D possibly matching TRBD2 (5 bases). Trimming removed 0 bases at V and 6 bases at J, with 12 bases between. This CDR3 spans 14 amino acids. Germline lookup yields CDR1 SGDLS and CDR2 YYNGEE. The CDR3 protein is CASSVESEEQTQYF. The CDR3 DNA reads as TGTGCCAGCAGCGTAGAATCGGAGGAGCAGACCCAGTACTTC.

This clonotype was observed at least ten times. J is TRBJ2-7 and V is TRBV9; 8 positions agree with TRBD2. Germline V gives CDR1 SGDLS, CDR2 YYNGEE. Trimming cost V 4 bases and J 5 bases; bases outside gene matches: 8. The CDR3 runs to 14 residues. In nucleotides, the CDR3 is TGTGCCAGCAGCTCACGGGCAGCGGGGGACGAGCAGTACTTC. Amino acids: CASSSRAAGDEQYF.

In its sample, this clonotype was seen many times. The chain carries TRBV9 and TRBJ2-3; D may match TRBD1 or TRBD2 (6 bases each). Germline V CDR1 and CDR2: SGDLS, YYNGEE. Trimming left V 0 bases short and J 3 bases short, with 14 bases between. There are 16 residues in the CDR3. As DNA, the CDR3 is TGTGCCAGCAGCGTAGGAGGGCAGGGGAGGACAGATACGCAGTATTTT. As protein: CASSVGGQGRTDTQYF. The complete variable domain, with remaining parts taken from reference TRBV9 and TRBJ2-3, reads DSGVTQTPKHLITATGQRVTLRCSPRSGDLSVYWYQQSLDQGLQFLIQYYNGEERAKGNILERFSAQQFPDLHSELNLSSLELGDSALYFCASSVGGQGRTDTQYFGPGTRLTVL.

This clonotype was picked up many times. This chain uses TRBV5-3 with TRBJ2-5; possibly TRBD1 for D (6 bases). TRBV5-3 is marked as an open reading frame, function uncertain. CDR3 length equals 15 residues. V was trimmed by 8 bases and J by 5 bases, leaving 22 bases between them. CDR3: CASSALTGYGETQYF. As DNA, the CDR3 is TGTGCCAGCAGCGCCCTCACAGGGTATGGTGAGACCCAGTACTTC.

This clonotype has a count of ten or more. This chain joins TRBV9 and TRBJ2-2, with D perhaps given as TRBD1 or TRBD2 (7 bases each). The germline gives CDR1 SGDLS, CDR2 YYNGEE. This CDR3 has 16 residues. Trimming took 0 bases from V and 7 from J, leaving 16 bases between them. This CDR3 is CASSVATGREGGELFF. CDR3 coding DNA: TGTGCCAGCAGCGTAGCGACAGGGAGGGAAGGCGGGGAGCTGTTTTTT. The full variable domain, with the rest looked up from reference TRBV9 and TRBJ2-2, is DSGVTQTPKHLITATGQRVTLRCSPRSGDLSVYWYQQSLDQGLQFLIQYYNGEERAKGNILERFSAQQFPDLHSELNLSSLELGDSALYFCASSVATGREGGELFFGEGSRLTVL.

Ten or more counts support this clonotype. The chain combines TRBV9 with TRBJ2-1; D unresolved. Germline V gene sequence: CDR1 SGDLS, CDR2 YYNGEE. The V end lost 0 bases, the J end lost 5 bases, and 15 bases lay between the germline ends. The CDR3 runs to 16 residues. CDR3 nucleotide sequence: TGTGCCAGCAGCGTAGCAGGTCACCTCCTAAACAATGAGCAGTTCTTC. It yields the protein CASSVAGHLLNNEQFF.

This clonotype was recorded many times. The chain employs TRBV9 and TRBJ2-2; D not certain. The CDR3 sequence is 14 residues long. Trimming took 0 bases from V and 3 from J, leaving 6 bases between them. Germline values: CDR1 SGDLS, CDR2 YYNGEE. The chain's CDR3 is CASSVVSDTGELFF. The DNA for the CDR3 is TGTGCCAGCAGCGTAGTGTCGGACACCGGGGAGCTGTTTTTT. The full variable domain, in which reference TRBV9 and TRBJ2-2 provide the parts outside the CDR3, is DSGVTQTPKHLITATGQRVTLRCSPRSGDLSVYWYQQSLDQGLQFLIQYYNGEERAKGNILERFSAQQFPDLHSELNLSSLELGDSALYFCASSVVSDTGELFFGEGSRLTVL.

This clonotype was recorded many times. This chain links TRBV9 with TRBJ2-2; D unresolved. The CDR3 totals 13 residues. Per germline, CDR1 SGDLS and CDR2 YYNGEE. Deletions cut 6 bases from V and 4 bases from J, with 10 bases between. CDR3 sequence (DNA): TGTGCCAGCACCTTCCTCGGCACCGGGGAGCTGTTTTTT. Translating gives CASTFLGTGELFF.

The sample holds many counts of this clonotype. The chain combines TRBV9 with TRBJ2-3; D remains ambiguous. V lost 5 bases, J lost 4 bases, and 8 bases lay in between. Germline assignment: CDR1 SGDLS and CDR2 YYNGEE. The CDR3 runs to 12 residues. Written as DNA, the CDR3 is TGTGCCAGCAGGAGTGGGGCAGATACGCAGTATTTT. The encoded protein is CASRSGADTQYF.

This clonotype occurred many times. The V gene is TRBV9, the J gene TRBJ2-1, with TRBD2 matching over 15 bases. This CDR3 region has 16 residues. Losses at the gene ends were 3 bases for V and 10 bases for J; bases not matched to a gene: 8. The germline V gene has CDR1 SGDLS and CDR2 YYNGEE. CDR3 sequence (DNA): TGTGCCAGCAGCGCGGAGGGACTAGCGGGAGGTGGAGAGCAGTTCTTC. It is translated as CASSAEGLAGGGEQFF.

This clonotype was recorded many times. This chain connects TRBV9 to TRBJ2-4; tentative D call: TRBD2 (7 bases). The CDR3 spans 15 residues. Germline V gene data show CDR1 as SGDLS and CDR2 as YYNGEE. The ends were cut back, 3 bases at V and 6 bases at J, with 16 bases in the middle. The CDR3 bases are TGTGCCAGCAGCGCGACGGGGGGCGCGGGAAACATTCAGTACTTC. It yields the protein CASSATGGAGNIQYF.

This clonotype was seen at least ten times. The chain carries TRBV9 and TRBJ2-7, with a tentative D call TRBD1 (5 bases). V lost 3 bases and J 12 bases, leaving 25 bases between the germline ends. The CDR3 consists of 15 residues. Germline loops: CDR1 SGDLS, CDR2 YYNGEE. CDR3 protein: CASSATATPQEPPYF. The CDR3 nucleotides are TGTGCCAGCAGCGCGACGGCCACGCCACAGGAGCCCCCGTACTTC.